Listed here are 17 T cell receptor beta chains from one sample, sequenced in a study of cytomegalovirus exposure and HLA in healthy donors. This PCR relied on a set of 60 Vbeta primers and 13 Jbeta primers. Some clones are missing from TCRdb's copy, which holds only in-frame ones; the method was immunoSEQ multiplex PCR. The sample yields around 57,000 clones, of which the top ten take up approximately 11%. The specimen was PBMCs. The source is a woman aged 45 to 65 in good health and CMV-seropositive.

According to its frequency, this clone is medium-sized. CDR3 sequence: CASSPLFGGLQETQYF. CDR3 DNA sequence: TGTGCCAGCAGCCCACTGTTTGGAGGGCTCCAAGAGACCCAGTACTTC. This sequence joins TRBV7-8 and TRBJ2-5; D perhaps matches TRBD2 (6 bases). This CDR3 region has 16 residues. The V end was cut by 5 bases, the J end by 1 base, with 17 bases between. The germline gives CDR1 SGHVS, CDR2 FQNEAQ.

The chain has TRBV11-2 and TRBJ1-1; tentative D call: TRBD1 (5 bases). The V and J ends lost 2 bases and 0 bases respectively, with 16 bases between them. Germline V gene sequence: CDR1 SGHAT, CDR2 FQNNGV. The CDR3 runs 17 residues. The CDR3 here is CASSLRWARVMNTEAFF. The CDR3 nucleotides read TGTGCCAGCAGCTTAAGATGGGCCAGGGTGATGAACACTGAAGCTTTCTTT.

The chain couples TRBV19 to TRBJ1-4, with a weak D call TRBD1 (5 bases). This CDR3 region has 18 residues. Per the germline V gene, CDR1 is LNHDA and CDR2 is SQIVND (reference sequence). V was trimmed by 5 bases and J by 3 bases, leaving 22 bases between them. The CDR3 loop reads CASSLGGTAVTANEKLFF. The CDR3 bases are TGTGCCAGTAGTCTGGGCGGGACGGCCGTGACAGCTAATGAAAAACTGTTTTTT.

The J gene is TRBJ1-1, the V gene TRBV5-1; no definite D call. The CDR3 extends over 13 amino acids. The ends were cut back, 0 bases at V and 3 bases at J, with 6 bases in the middle. Looked up from germline, CDR1 is SGHRS and CDR2 is YFSETQ. CDR3 amino acids: CASSLEEDTEAFF. The CDR3, as DNA: TGCGCCAGCAGCTTGGAGGAGGACACTGAAGCTTTCTTT.

This chain links TRBV5-5 with TRBJ2-3; 8 bases map to TRBD1. The CDR3 extends over 15 amino acids. Germline V CDR1 and CDR2: SGHKS, YYEKEE (reference sequence). The trim removed 4 bases at V and 1 base at J, leaving 5 bases unmatched. CDR3 loop: CASSKDRGGTDTQYF. For the CDR3, the DNA is TGTGCCAGCAGCAAAGACAGGGGCGGCACAGATACGCAGTATTTT.

V is TRBV5-6 and J is TRBJ1-2; D is undetermined. This CDR3 has 14 amino acids. Germline V gene sequence: CDR1 SGHDT, CDR2 YYEEEE. Trimming shortened V by 0 bases and J by 3 bases, and 9 bases separated the two germline ends. CDR3 loop: CASSLGAADYGYTF. The CDR3 DNA sequence: TGTGCCAGCAGCTTGGGGGCCGCCGACTATGGCTACACCTTC.

V and J are TRBV7-9 and TRBJ2-7; 11 nucleotides match TRBD1. Per the germline V gene, CDR1 is SEHNR and CDR2 is FQNEAQ (reference sequence). V lost 7 bases to trimming and J lost 7 bases; unmatched junction nucleotides: 6. This CDR3 spans 13 amino acids. The CDR3 coding sequence is TGTGCCAGCATGTGGACAGGGGGCTGGGAGCAGTACTTC. It codes for CASMWTGGWEQYF.

V is TRBV18 and J is TRBJ2-7; 9 bases fit TRBD1. This CDR3 region has 12 residues. Germline-derived CDR1 and CDR2 are KGHSH and LQKENI. After removal of 6 bases from V and 7 bases from J, the junction contained 4 bases not matched to a gene. The CDR3 nucleotides read TGTGCCAGCTCCCGGGACAGGGCTGAGCAGTACTTC. Protein sequence: CASSRDRAEQYF.

This rearrangement joins TRBV9 to TRBJ1-1; tentatively, D is TRBD1 (5 bases). Germline CDR1 is SGDLS and CDR2 is YYNGEE. Trimming took off 0 bases at V and 8 bases at J, with 14 bases between the two ends. The CDR3 sequence is 14 residues long. CDR3 sequence reads: CASSVASAAGEAFF. CDR3 in DNA: TGTGCCAGCAGCGTAGCCTCCGCGGCAGGGGAAGCTTTCTTT.

V is TRBV30 and J is TRBJ1-3; D unclear. Trimming shortened V by 3 bases and J by 0 bases, and 12 bases separated the two germline ends. CDR1 and CDR2 (germline): GTSNPN, SVGIG (reference sequence). The CDR3 contains 15 residues. CDR3 coding DNA: TGTGCCTGGAGCTGGGAGGGCACCTCTGGAAACACCATATATTTT. Translation gives CAWSWEGTSGNTIYF.

The chain links TRBV18 to TRBJ2-3, with 7 nucleotides matching TRBD2. Looked up from germline, CDR1 is KGHSH and CDR2 is LQKENI. The CDR3 runs 15 residues. J was trimmed by 0 bases and V by 8 bases; bases with no gene match: 8. CDR3 nucleotide sequence: TGTGCCAGCACCTTAGCGGGCGCTAGCACAGATACGCAGTATTTT. It codes for CASTLAGASTDTQYF.

The V gene is TRBV27, the J gene TRBJ2-5; 9 positions match TRBD2. The CDR3 consists of 15 residues. Losses at the gene ends were 2 bases for V and 5 bases for J; bases not matched to a gene: 6. Germline V lookup: CDR1 MNHEY, CDR2 SMNVEV (reference sequence). The CDR3 loop is CASSLRGLASETQYF. The CDR3 DNA reads as TGTGCCAGCAGTTTAAGGGGACTAGCTTCTGAGACCCAGTACTTC.

The rearrangement joins TRBV6-5 to TRBJ1-4, with a weak D call TRBD1 (5 bases). Germline V gene sequence: CDR1 MNHEY, CDR2 SVGAGI. This CDR3 has 13 amino acids. V was clipped by 6 bases and J by 5 bases, with 10 bases between them. The CDR3 protein is CASRNNRNEKLFF. CDR3 nucleotides: TGTGCCAGCAGAAACAACAGGAATGAAAAACTGTTTTTT.

The CDR3 loop is CASSPTGADTGELFF. The CDR3 DNA is TGTGCCAGCAGTCCCACAGGGGCGGACACCGGGGAGCTGTTTTTT. The rearrangement uses TRBV6-6 and TRBJ2-2; TRBD1 agrees at 7 bases. Trimming at V came to 5 bases and at J to 3 bases, leaving 6 bases not matched to a gene. This CDR3 region has 15 residues. Germline V gene sequence: CDR1 MNHNY, CDR2 SVGAGI (reference sequence).

The gene calls are TRBV4-2 and TRBJ2-5, with TRBD2 matching 8 bases. Gene TRBJ2-7 matches the end of the DNA better, so the J call may be wrong. The V gene's germline CDR1 is LGHNA and CDR2 YNFKEQ. The CDR3 contains 17 residues. CDR3: CASSQGRSGGFTYEQYF. DNA of the CDR3: TGTGCCAGCAGCCAAGGGAGAAGCGGGGGCTTCACCTACGAGCAGTACTTC.

The chain uses TRBV5-4 and TRBJ2-4; D may be TRBD2 (6 bases). The CDR3 sequence is 16 residues long. V gave up 5 bases and J gave up 1 base, with 16 bases separating them. Germline V lookup: CDR1 SGHNT, CDR2 YYREEE (reference sequence). CDR3: CASRTLGRGAKNIQYF. CDR3 in DNA: TGTGCCAGCAGAACACTCGGGCGGGGCGCCAAAAACATTCAGTACTTC.

The chain links TRBV11-2 to TRBJ2-1; unclear D gene. V was clipped by 5 bases and J by 8 bases, with 10 bases between them. In germline, CDR1 is SGHAT, CDR2 FQNNGV. The CDR3 consists of 12 residues. The CDR3 here is CASSPGVHEQFF. CDR3 bases: TGTGCCAGCAGCCCCGGTGTTCATGAGCAGTTCTTC. Full variable domain (missing parts from reference TRBV11-2 and TRBJ2-1): EAGVAQSPRYKIIEKRQSVAFWCNPISGHATLYWYQQILGQGPKLLIQFQNNGVVDDSQLPKDRFSAERLKGVDSTLKIQPAKLEDSAVYLCASSPGVHEQFFGPGTRLTVL.